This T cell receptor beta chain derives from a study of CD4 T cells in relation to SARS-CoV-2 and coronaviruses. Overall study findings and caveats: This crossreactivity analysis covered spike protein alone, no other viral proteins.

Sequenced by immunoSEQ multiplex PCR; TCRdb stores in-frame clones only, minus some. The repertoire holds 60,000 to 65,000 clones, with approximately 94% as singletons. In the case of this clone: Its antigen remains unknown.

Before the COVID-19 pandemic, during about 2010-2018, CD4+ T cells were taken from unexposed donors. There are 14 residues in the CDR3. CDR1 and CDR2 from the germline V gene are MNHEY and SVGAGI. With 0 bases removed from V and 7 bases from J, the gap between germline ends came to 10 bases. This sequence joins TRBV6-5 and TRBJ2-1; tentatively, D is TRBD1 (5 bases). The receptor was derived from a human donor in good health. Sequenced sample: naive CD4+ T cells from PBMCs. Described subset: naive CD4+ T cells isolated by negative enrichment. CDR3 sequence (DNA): TGTGCCAGCAGTTACTCTCGGACAACTAATGAGCAGTTCTTC. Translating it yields CASSYSRTTNEQFF.